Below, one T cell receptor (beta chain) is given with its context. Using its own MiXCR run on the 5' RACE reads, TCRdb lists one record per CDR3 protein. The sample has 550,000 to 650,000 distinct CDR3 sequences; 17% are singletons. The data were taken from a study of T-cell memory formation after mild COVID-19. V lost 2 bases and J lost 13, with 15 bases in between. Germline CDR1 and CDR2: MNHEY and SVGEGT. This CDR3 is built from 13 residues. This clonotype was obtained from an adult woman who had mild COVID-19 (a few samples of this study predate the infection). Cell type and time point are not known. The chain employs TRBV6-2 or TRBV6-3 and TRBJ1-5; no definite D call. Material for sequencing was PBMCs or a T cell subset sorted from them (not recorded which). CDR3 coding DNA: TGTGCCAGCAGTTACCATCGCACTATTGGGCAGCATTTT. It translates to CASSYHRTIGQHF.